This T cell receptor (beta chain) was documented in a study of cytomegalovirus exposure and HLA in healthy donors. Unmatched junction bases numbered 9, after V lost 1 base and J lost 8 bases. Per the germline V gene, CDR1 is SQVTM and CDR2 is ANQGSEA. The CDR3 runs 16 residues. This PCR relied on a set of 60 Vbeta primers and 13 Jbeta primers. Clones were sequenced by immunoSEQ multiplex PCR, and TCRdb holds only the in-frame ones, with some missing. In the table there are 99,000 or so clones, nearly 80% of which are singletons. This sequence originates from a man aged 55-75 years in good health and CMV-seropositive. The J gene is TRBJ2-2, the V gene TRBV29-1; 11 nucleotides agree with TRBD2. Sequencing was done on a sample of PBMCs. The CDR3 nucleotides read TGCAGCGTTGAAGCTCGAGCTAGCGGGGGGAAGGGGGAGCTGTTTTTT. Translating it yields CSVEARASGGKGELFF.